These 32 T cell receptor beta chains share one sample of origin, sequenced in a study of radiation and T cells in renal cell carcinoma. Time point here: blood 2 weeks post-SBRT. Sample treatment: 15 Gy SBRT to primary tumor, nephrectomy 4 weeks later. Only in-frame clones appear in the TCRdb table, and some are missing; sequencing was by immunoSEQ multiplex PCR. The sample consists of 100,000 to 150,000 clones, more than 75% of them appearing once. Sequences were derived from blood, sampled from a patient whose treatment included radiotherapy and nephrectomy. These receptors were taken from a woman in her 70s with renal cell carcinoma.

This chain joins TRBV5-1 and TRBJ1-2, with 9 bases fitting TRBD1. V shed 4 bases and J 5 bases; nucleotides not matched to a gene: 9. The CDR3 loop spans 15 amino acids. In germline, CDR1 is SGHRS, CDR2 YFSETQ. Here the CDR3 reads CASSARTGVQYGYTF. CDR3 in DNA: TGCGCCAGCAGCGCCCGGACAGGGGTCCAATATGGCTACACCTTC. The complete variable domain, with remaining parts taken from reference TRBV5-1 and TRBJ1-2, reads KAGVTQTPRYLIKTRGQQVTLSCSPISGHRSVSWYQQTPGQGLQFLFEYFSETQRNKGNFPGRFSGRQFSNSRSEMNVSTLELGDSALYLCASSARTGVQYGYTFGSGTRLTVV.

The chain links TRBV28 to TRBJ2-7; the D gene is possibly TRBD2 (6 bases). The germline V gene has CDR1 MDHEN and CDR2 SYDVKM. This CDR3 contains 15 residues. The V end was cut by 7 bases, the J end by 3 bases, with 19 bases between. CDR3 DNA: TGTGCCAGCACGCAGGGCGGGGCAGGGTACTACGAGCAGTACTTC. It translates to CASTQGGAGYYEQYF.

The chain is built from TRBV6-6 and TRBJ2-3, with a possible D match to TRBD1 (5 bases). Trimming pared 11 bases from V and 1 base from J, leaving 13 bases between. The CDR3 extends over 13 amino acids. CDR1 and CDR2 (germline): MNHNY, SVGAGI (reference sequence). CDR3 nucleotide sequence: TGTGCCCTAAGGGCCAGGGGCACAGATACGCAGTATTTT. Translated: CALRARGTDTQYF.

CDR3 nucleotides: TGCGCCAGCAGTTTAGGCGGCTCGGACAGAAACACTGAAGCTTTCTTT. Amino acids: CASSLGGSDRNTEAFF. The chain joins TRBV5-1 to TRBJ1-1; D possibly corresponds to TRBD1 (6 bases). The CDR3 totals 16 residues. Trimming shortened V by 5 bases and J by 2 bases, and 19 bases separated the two germline ends. Germline CDR1 SGHRS, CDR2 YFSETQ. The full variable domain, completed using reference TRBV5-1 and TRBJ1-1, is KAGVTQTPRYLIKTRGQQVTLSCSPISGHRSVSWYQQTPGQGLQFLFEYFSETQRNKGNFPGRFSGRQFSNSRSEMNVSTLELGDSALYLCASSLGGSDRNTEAFFGQGTRLTVV.

CDR3 nucleotide sequence: TGTGCCAGCAGCTTGGCCGGGACCCCGGTCTACGAGCAGTACTTC. Translating gives CASSLAGTPVYEQYF. V gene TRBV7-8 combines with J gene TRBJ2-7; either TRBD1 or TRBD2 may fit D (5 bases each). This CDR3 is 15 amino acids long. V was trimmed by 3 bases and J by 3 bases, leaving 15 bases between them. The germline gives CDR1 SGHVS, CDR2 FQNEAQ.

The rearrangement joins TRBV10-3 to TRBJ2-2; 7 nucleotides align to TRBD1. Per germline, CDR1 ENHRY and CDR2 SYGVKD. V lost 10 bases to trimming and J lost 0 bases; unmatched junction nucleotides: 8. The CDR3 contains 15 residues. The CDR3 nucleotides are TGTGCCACTACGACAGGGCCTGCGAACACCGGGGAGCTGTTTTTT. Amino acid sequence: CATTTGPANTGELFF.

For the CDR3, the DNA is TGTGCCAGCAGCTTGGAGCCTACCCTTGGGTATGGCTACACCTTC. Protein sequence: CASSLEPTLGYGYTF. The chain joins TRBV7-2 to TRBJ1-2; D gene unclear. The CDR3 is made up of 15 amino acids. Per the germline V gene, CDR1 is SGHTA and CDR2 is FQGNSA. Trimming stripped 3 bases from V and 5 bases from J, with 16 bases between.

This rearrangement joins TRBV5-6 to TRBJ2-7; 7 nucleotides match TRBD2. The CDR3 loop spans 15 amino acids. V dropped 4 bases and J dropped 7; count of bases not matched to a gene: 14. CDR1 is SGHDT, CDR2 YYEEEE, per germline. The CDR3 nucleotides read TGTGCCAGCAGCCCCCTAGCGGCCGCCTTGGGGGAGCAGTACTTC. Encoded protein: CASSPLAAALGEQYF.

The rearrangement joins TRBV30 to TRBJ1-3, with unresolved D. With 6 bases removed from V and 4 bases from J, the gap between germline ends came to 13 bases. The CDR3 contains 13 residues. CDR1 and CDR2 from the germline V gene are GTSNPN and SVGIG (reference sequence). The CDR3 loop is CACRAIVGNTIYF. The CDR3 DNA sequence: TGTGCCTGTAGGGCCATCGTGGGAAACACCATATATTTT. The complete variable domain, with remaining parts taken from reference TRBV30 and TRBJ1-3, reads SQTIHQWPATLVQPVGSPLSLECTVEGTSNPNLYWYRQAAGRGLQLLFYSVGIGQISSEVPQNLSASRPQDRQFILSSKKLLLSDSGFYLCACRAIVGNTIYFGEGSWLTVV.

This chain joins TRBV19 and TRBJ1-5; 9 nucleotides align to TRBD1. J lost 4 bases, V lost 4 bases, and 5 bases had no gene match. CDR1 LNHDA and CDR2 SQIVND come from the germline V gene (reference sequence). There are 15 residues in the CDR3. The chain's CDR3 is CASSSGQGRNQPQHF. For the CDR3, the DNA is TGTGCCAGTAGTAGCGGACAGGGGCGAAATCAGCCCCAGCATTTT.

The chain carries TRBV27 and TRBJ2-5, with D tentatively TRBD2 (5 bases). Per germline, CDR1 MNHEY and CDR2 SMNVEV (reference sequence). The CDR3 is 15 residues long. V lost 3 bases and J 7 bases, leaving 18 bases between the germline ends. CDR3 in amino acids: CASSFQDGSRGTQYF. DNA of the CDR3: TGTGCCAGCAGTTTCCAGGACGGGTCACGGGGGACCCAGTACTTC.

The chain uses TRBV9 and TRBJ2-2; D perhaps matches TRBD2 (5 bases). Germline CDR1 and CDR2: SGDLS and YYNGEE. The CDR3 is made up of 15 amino acids. V lost 2 bases to trimming and J lost 0 bases, with 8 bases between them. For the CDR3, the DNA is TGTGCCAGCAGCGTTACTAGTTCGAACACCGGGGAGCTGTTTTTT. It translates to CASSVTSSNTGELFF.

This clone was observed a single time. V is TRBV30 and J is TRBJ1-2; 9 nucleotides align to TRBD1. This CDR3 comprises 14 residues. CDR1 is GTSNPN, CDR2 SVGIG, per germline (reference sequence). With 3 bases clipped from V and 4 bases from J, the junction kept 6 bases outside the gene matches. The CDR3 DNA reads as TGTGCCTGGAGCGGGACAGGGCTCGGCTATGGCTACACCTTC. This codes for CAWSGTGLGYGYTF. The complete variable domain, with remaining parts taken from reference TRBV30 and TRBJ1-2, reads SQTIHQWPATLVQPVGSPLSLECTVEGTSNPNLYWYRQAAGRGLQLLFYSVGIGQISSEVPQNLSASRPQDRQFILSSKKLLLSDSGFYLCAWSGTGLGYGYTFGSGTRLTVV.

The gene calls are TRBV19 and TRBJ2-1; 8 nucleotides match TRBD1. The J segment lost 6 bases and the V segment lost 4 bases, leaving 5 bases of the junction unmatched. The CDR3 contains 14 residues. Germline CDR1 LNHDA, CDR2 SQIVND (reference sequence). The CDR3 region is CASSNRGKVNEQFF. The CDR3 nucleotides are TGTGCCAGTAGTAACAGGGGGAAAGTCAATGAGCAGTTCTTC.

This chain joins TRBV7-9 and TRBJ1-1; D is possibly TRBD1 (5 bases). CDR1 and CDR2 (germline): SEHNR, FQNEAQ (reference sequence). The V and J ends lost 3 bases and 1 base respectively, with 9 bases between them. CDR3 length: 14 amino acids. CDR3 nucleotide sequence: TGTGCCAGCAGCTTGGGACCGGGGAACACTGAAGCTTTCTTT. It codes for CASSLGPGNTEAFF. Based on the CDR3 plus reference TRBV7-9 and TRBJ1-1, the full variable domain is DTGVSQNPRHKITKRGQNVTFRCDPISEHNRLYWYRQTLGQGPEFLTYFQNEAQLEKSRLLSDRFSAERPKGSFSTLEIQRTEQGDSAMYLCASSLGPGNTEAFFGQGTRLTVV.

The V call is TRBV5-4, the J call TRBJ1-2, with 8 bases fitting TRBD1. CDR3 size: 13 residues. Losses at the gene ends were 4 bases for V and 2 bases for J; bases not matched to a gene: 1. The germline V gene encodes CDR1 SGHNT and CDR2 YYREEE (reference sequence). CDR3 DNA sequence: TGTGCCAGCAGCAGGACAGGGAACTATGGCTACACCTTC. It yields the protein CASSRTGNYGYTF.

The chain combines TRBV5-1 with TRBJ2-2; a possible D gene is TRBD2 (6 bases). Looked up from germline, CDR1 is SGHRS and CDR2 is YFSETQ. CDR3 length: 14 amino acids. Trimming removed 4 bases at V and 2 bases at J, with 9 bases between. The CDR3 DNA reads TGCGCCAGCAGCCTGGGACTTAACACCGGGGAGCTGTTTTTT. Amino acids: CASSLGLNTGELFF. The full variable domain, in which reference TRBV5-1 and TRBJ2-2 provide the parts outside the CDR3, is KAGVTQTPRYLIKTRGQQVTLSCSPISGHRSVSWYQQTPGQGLQFLFEYFSETQRNKGNFPGRFSGRQFSNSRSEMNVSTLELGDSALYLCASSLGLNTGELFFGEGSRLTVL.

This chain uses TRBV7-9 with TRBJ2-2, with D possibly TRBD1 on 5 matching bases. Germline-derived CDR1 and CDR2 are SEHNR and FQNEAQ (reference sequence). V lost 5 bases, J lost 6 bases, and 13 bases lay in between. CDR3 length equals 14 residues. The CDR3 loop is CASSPNTGSGELFF. CDR3 DNA: TGTGCCAGCAGCCCAAATACAGGCTCCGGGGAGCTGTTTTTT.

The V and J genes are TRBV6-4 and TRBJ2-3, with D perhaps TRBD2 (6 bases). The CDR3 extends over 14 amino acids. Germline values: CDR1 MRHNA, CDR2 SNTAGT. Trimming stripped 4 bases from V and 0 bases from J, with 8 bases between. Here the CDR3 DNA reads TGTGCCAGCAGTGCGGGACTGAGCACAGATACGCAGTATTTT. It encodes CASSAGLSTDTQYF.

This clone was seen only a few times. Other DNA sequences from this sample encode an identical CDR3 as well. The V call is TRBV28, the J call TRBJ1-1; 11 bases are shared with TRBD1. The junction had 5 bases not matched to a gene; V was cut back by 6 bases and J by 5 bases. CDR1 is MDHEN, CDR2 SYDVKM, per germline. This CDR3 has 14 residues. CDR3 sequence: CASRQGTGGTEAFF. The DNA of the CDR3 is TGTGCCAGCAGACAAGGGACAGGGGGGACTGAAGCTTTCTTT.

V and J are TRBV4-2 and TRBJ1-1, with a weak D call TRBD1 (5 bases). Germline V gene lookup returns CDR1 LGHNA and CDR2 YNFKEQ. Trimming pared 4 bases from V and 7 bases from J, leaving 13 bases between. The CDR3 is made up of 13 amino acids. The CDR3 coding sequence is TGTGCCAGCAGCCCACGATTCACAGGTGAAGCTTTCTTT. It translates to CASSPRFTGEAFF.

This clone has a single count. The chain carries TRBV7-2 and TRBJ2-3; 9 bases map to TRBD2. With V trimmed by 2 bases and J by 6 bases, 9 bases remained unmatched. Germline assignment: CDR1 SGHTA and CDR2 FQGNSA. The CDR3 covers 16 residues. CDR3 in DNA: TGTGCCAGCAGCTTACAAGGCGGGGGGGCTTCGGATACGCAGTATTTT. Amino acid sequence: CASSLQGGGASDTQYF.

J is TRBJ2-5 and V is TRBV5-1, with D perhaps given as TRBD1 or TRBD2 (5 bases each). The germline gives CDR1 SGHRS, CDR2 YFSETQ. Deletions cut 4 bases from V and 1 base from J, with 14 bases between. The CDR3 loop spans 15 amino acids. CDR3 nucleotide sequence: TGCGCCAGCAGCGGGGAGACAGTGATCCAAGAGACCCAGTACTTC. Protein product: CASSGETVIQETQYF.

The rearrangement uses TRBV7-2 and TRBJ2-7, with D uncertain. The CDR3 consists of 12 residues. The V and J ends lost 5 bases and 6 bases respectively, with 11 bases between them. CDR1 is SGHTA and CDR2 is FQGNSA in the germline V gene. CDR3 loop: CASSVGSPEQYF. DNA for the CDR3: TGTGCCAGCAGCGTTGGGTCGCCCGAGCAGTACTTC.

The chain's CDR3 is CASSLGPGGPEQYF. The CDR3 DNA reads TGTGCCAGCAGCTTGGGTCCGGGGGGGCCCGAGCAGTACTTC. The chain uses TRBV5-4 and TRBJ2-7; TRBD2 matches at 8 bases. Looked up from germline, CDR1 is SGHNT and CDR2 is YYREEE (reference sequence). After removal of 0 bases from V and 6 bases from J, the junction contained 5 bases not matched to a gene. The CDR3 covers 14 residues.

The V gene is TRBV5-6, the J gene TRBJ2-6; D not resolved. The V gene lost 4 bases and the J gene lost 4 bases, with 12 bases spanning the gap. CDR1 and CDR2 from the germline V gene are SGHDT and YYEEEE. The CDR3 length is 15 residues. The CDR3 region is CASSDTVAGANVLTF. CDR3 DNA: TGTGCCAGCAGCGACACAGTCGCAGGGGCCAACGTCCTGACTTTC.

The chain uses TRBV19 and TRBJ1-5, with D perhaps matching TRBD1 (5 bases). The CDR3 extends over 14 amino acids. Germline loops: CDR1 LNHDA, CDR2 SQIVND (reference sequence). Trimming shortened V by 6 bases and J by 7 bases, and 16 bases separated the two germline ends. The DNA for the CDR3 is TGTGCCAGTAGCCCTAAGAGGGGTGTGCAGCCCCAGCATTTT. Translating gives CASSPKRGVQPQHF.

In its sample, this clone was seen a few times. V and J are TRBV7-2 and TRBJ2-1; no reliable D call. This CDR3 spans 13 amino acids. The ends were cut back, 3 bases at V and 3 bases at J, with 6 bases in the middle. Germline V gene lookup returns CDR1 SGHTA and CDR2 FQGNSA. CDR3 sequence (DNA): TGTGCCAGCAGCTTGGGCATCTACAATGAGCAGTTCTTC. This gives the protein CASSLGIYNEQFF.

V usage is TRBV30 and J usage is TRBJ2-3, with 11 bases that match TRBD2. The CDR3 covers 15 residues. J lost 8 bases, V lost 0 bases, and 7 bases had no gene match. Germline V gives CDR1 GTSNPN, CDR2 SVGIG (reference sequence). The CDR3 sequence is CAWSVSSGGYSTQYF. CDR3 coding DNA: TGTGCCTGGAGTGTATCTAGCGGGGGGTATAGTACGCAGTATTTT.

The chain joins TRBV27 to TRBJ2-7; TRBD2 aligns across 16 bases. Germline trimming cut 8 bases from V and 5 bases from J; bases unmatched to any gene: 6. This CDR3 comprises 15 residues. Germline V gene sequence: CDR1 MNHEY, CDR2 SMNVEV (reference sequence). The CDR3 is CASGTSGGAVHEQYF. The CDR3 DNA reads TGTGCCAGCGGGACTAGCGGGGGGGCCGTCCACGAGCAGTACTTC.

The gene calls are TRBV6-5 and TRBJ1-1, with 8 bases identical to TRBD1. The length of the CDR3 is 14 residues. Trimming took 7 bases from V and 0 from J; bases not matched to a gene: 4. CDR1 and CDR2 (germline): MNHEY, SVGAGI. Here the CDR3 DNA reads TGTGCCAGCAACGACAGGGGCTTGAACACTGAAGCTTTCTTT. It is translated as CASNDRGLNTEAFF.

The rearrangement links TRBV7-3 to TRBJ2-7; a possible D gene is TRBD2 (6 bases). Trimming took off 5 bases at V and 7 bases at J, with 21 bases between the two ends. Germline CDR1 reads SGHTA; CDR2 reads FQGTGA. The CDR3 contains 15 residues. Written as DNA, the CDR3 is TGTGCCAGCAGCCCCCCGGGACTCGGATCGGGGGAGCAGTACTTC. This sequence encodes CASSPPGLGSGEQYF.